The source of this T cell receptor beta chain is a study of cytomegalovirus exposure and HLA in healthy donors. Study-wide context: Within an early data release were about 80 million unique TCRs drawn from HLA-typed donors. General study results and limits: The study labeled 150 to 200 TCR beta chains cytomegalovirus-associated. The authors later linked a missense DCLRE1C variant to TCR beta V- and J-gene trimming.

The CDR3 is 16 residues long. Germline V gene data show CDR1 as MNHNY and CDR2 as SVGAGI (reference sequence). Losses at the gene ends were 2 bases for V and 7 bases for J; bases not matched to a gene: 10. Both 60 Vbeta primers and 13 Jbeta primers went into the PCR. The assay was immunoSEQ multiplex PCR, and TCRdb's table has in-frame clones only and misses some. In the table there are about 160,000 clones, approximately 80% of which are singletons. This clone was recorded only once. The antigen remains undetermined. The gene calls are TRBV6-6 and TRBJ1-5; TRBD1 agrees at 8 bases. The clonotype originates from a male donor in good health and CMV-seropositive. The sample comprised PBMCs. CDR3 nucleotide sequence: TGTGCCAGCAGTTACCCGCCGGGACAGGACGTCCAGCCCCAGCATTTT. This codes for CASSYPPGQDVQPQHF.